A selection of T cell receptor beta chains follows, all from one sample in a study of T cells in Graves' hyperthyroidism and ophthalmopathy. TCRdb re-called the multiplex PCR reads with MiXCR, one entry per CDR3 protein. The sample consists of fewer than 400,000 distinct CDR3 sequences, just under 25% of them appearing once. Sequenced sample: blood. Every receptor here comes from a man aged 45 to 65 with Graves' hyperthyroidism. The CDR3 runs from the conserved cysteine through the conserved F or W. A D gene is named only where the DNA matches it firmly. For some rows the clone size is stated as once, few or many, or as a class when expanded; others skip it.

j_call	d_call	clone_size	v_call	cdr3_length	cdr3_nt	cdr3_aa
TRBJ2-1	TRBD2	few	TRBV19	15	TGTGCCAGTATTTCTGTCTCTAGCGGAGACAATGAGCAGTTCTTC	CASISVSSGDNEQFF
TRBJ2-7	TRBD1	-	TRBV28	17	TGTGCCAGCAGTACCGTCTGGGAATGGACAGGGTCGATCGAGCAGTACTTC	CASSTVWEWTGSIEQYF
TRBJ1-6	TRBD1	few	TRBV10-3	14	TGTGCCATCAGATCCGGGACAGTAAATTCACCCCTCCACTTT	CAIRSGTVNSPLHF
TRBJ2-7	-	many	TRBV29-1	13	TGCAGCGCCAGGGACCCTTTGTACCACGAGCAGTACTTC	CSARDPLYHEQYF
TRBJ2-3	-	many	TRBV27	18	TGTGCCAGCACCCCGGCGGAGGACAAGAGAAGGTCCACAGATACGCAGTATTTT	CASTPAEDKRRSTDTQYF
TRBJ2-1	-	few	TRBV19	14	TGTGCCAGTAGGGTCGGGTCCGAGGGCAGTGAGCAGTTCTTC	CASRVGSEGSEQFF
TRBJ2-1	TRBD2	-	TRBV3-1	14	TGTGCCAGCAGCCGTAGCGGGAAATACAATGAGCAGTTCTTC	CASSRSGKYNEQFF
TRBJ2-1	-	-	TRBV30	16	TGTGCCTGGAGTGTCGGACAGTCTAGAAGATACAATGAGCAGTTCTTC	CAWSVGQSRRYNEQFF
TRBJ2-7	-	-	TRBV29-1	15	TGCAGCGTTACCCCCAGGCAGGGTACCCCCTACGAGCAGTACTTC	CSVTPRQGTPYEQYF
TRBJ1-6	TRBD1	-	TRBV27	15	TGTGCCAGCAGTCAACCTCCAGGGGGCCGTTCACCCCTCCACTTT	CASSQPPGGRSPLHF
TRBJ2-2	-	-	TRBV13	15	TGTGCCAGCAGCCCGAGGGGGGTAAACACCGGGGAGCTGTTTTTT	CASSPRGVNTGELFF
TRBJ2-1	TRBD2	-	TRBV20-1	15	TGCAGTGCTAGAGATCAGGCGGGAGGTTTATATGAGCAGTTCTTC	CSARDQAGGLYEQFF
TRBJ2-1	-	-	TRBV11-1	15	TGTGCCAGCAGCGTCACTGTTAGCTCCTACAATAAGCAGTTCTTC	CASSVTVSSYNKQFF
TRBJ2-1	TRBD2	many	TRBV3-1	15	TGTGCCAGCAGCCTCGGGACTAGCGCTTACAATGAGCAGTTCTTC	CASSLGTSAYNEQFF
TRBJ1-1	TRBD1	-	TRBV12-3/TRBV12-4	14	TGTGCCAGCAGTTCCACGGGACAGGGGAAGTACGCTTTCTTT	CASSSTGQGKYAFF
TRBJ2-7	TRBD1	many	TRBV7-6	13	TGTGCCAGCAGCGATGGACAGGCCTACGAGCAGTACTTC	CASSDGQAYEQYF
TRBJ2-1	TRBD2	once	TRBV12-3/TRBV12-4	16	TGTGCCAGCAGGCGCGGGACTAGCGGGAAATACAATGAGCAGTTCTTC	CASRRGTSGKYNEQFF
TRBJ1-5	TRBD1	-	TRBV28	14	TGTGCCAGCAACAACAGGGGACCCAATCAGCCCCAGCATTTT	CASNNRGPNQPQHF
TRBJ2-5	-	many	TRBV2	13	TGTGCCAGCAGTGAACGGGACCAAGAGACCCAGTACTTC	CASSERDQETQYF
TRBJ1-5	-	-	TRBV7-3	14	TGTGCCAGCAGCTTAGGGGCAGATAATCAGCCCCAGCATTTT	CASSLGADNQPQHF
TRBJ1-1	-	few	TRBV12-3/TRBV12-4	12	TGTGCCAGCAGTACCCGATGGATTGAAGCTTTCTTT	CASSTRWIEAFF
TRBJ2-2	TRBD2	few	TRBV28	17	TGTGCCAGCAGCCCAACCACTAGCGGATCCTCCTACGGGGAGCTGTTTTTT	CASSPTTSGSSYGELFF
TRBJ1-1	-	few	TRBV20-1	13	TGCAGTGCTAGCGGTAGGGTCCCCTTGGAAGCTTTCTTT	CSASGRVPLEAFF
TRBJ2-3	-	-	TRBV7-7	14	TGTGCCAGCAGCTTAGGAGGGGGGGAGGATACGCAGTATTTT	CASSLGGGEDTQYF
TRBJ2-2	-	once	TRBV2	14	TGTGCCAGCAGGGGAACTCGGCCGATGGGGGAGCTGTTTTTT	CASRGTRPMGELFF
TRBJ2-1	-	-	TRBV5-1	14	TGCGCCAGCAGCTTCCAGGGCCCCTACAATGAGCAGTTCTTC	CASSFQGPYNEQFF
TRBJ2-3	-	-	TRBV28	13	TGTGCCAGCAGTTTACAGAAGCCAGATACGCAGTATTTT	CASSLQKPDTQYF
TRBJ2-3	TRBD2	many	TRBV2	16	TGTGCCAGCAGTGAAGCGCGTATAGCGGGAGTAGATACGCAGTATTTT	CASSEARIAGVDTQYF
TRBJ2-1	-	many	TRBV7-9	15	TGTGCCAGCAGCTTCGTCGAGCGGGCAGGGGGTGAGCAGTTCTTC	CASSFVERAGGEQFF
TRBJ2-7	TRBD1	-	TRBV6-1	14	TGTGCCGGTGGGGAACCGGGACAGAACTTCGAGCAGTACTTC	CAGGEPGQNFEQYF
TRBJ2-7	-	few	TRBV24-1	11	TGTGCCACCAGTGATCGGTACGAGCAGTACTTC	CATSDRYEQYF
TRBJ1-4	-	few	TRBV2	14	TGTGCCAGCAAGAGACAGACAACTAATGAAAAACTGTTTTTT	CASKRQTTNEKLFF
TRBJ2-1	-	-	TRBV3-1	13	TGTGCCAGCAGCCAGGGACTTCCCGGTGAGCAGTTCTTC	CASSQGLPGEQFF
TRBJ2-5	-	-	TRBV30	13	TGTGCCTGGGGAGCCGTGATTCAAGAGACCCAGTACTTC	CAWGAVIQETQYF
TRBJ2-1	-	-	TRBV7-9	16	TGTGCCAGCAGCAAGTTGACAGGGAGGCAATACAATGAGCAGTTCTTC	CASSKLTGRQYNEQFF
TRBJ1-1	-	few	TRBV24-1	11	TGTGCCACCAGTGACGGTCGTGAAGCTTTCTTT	CATSDGREAFF